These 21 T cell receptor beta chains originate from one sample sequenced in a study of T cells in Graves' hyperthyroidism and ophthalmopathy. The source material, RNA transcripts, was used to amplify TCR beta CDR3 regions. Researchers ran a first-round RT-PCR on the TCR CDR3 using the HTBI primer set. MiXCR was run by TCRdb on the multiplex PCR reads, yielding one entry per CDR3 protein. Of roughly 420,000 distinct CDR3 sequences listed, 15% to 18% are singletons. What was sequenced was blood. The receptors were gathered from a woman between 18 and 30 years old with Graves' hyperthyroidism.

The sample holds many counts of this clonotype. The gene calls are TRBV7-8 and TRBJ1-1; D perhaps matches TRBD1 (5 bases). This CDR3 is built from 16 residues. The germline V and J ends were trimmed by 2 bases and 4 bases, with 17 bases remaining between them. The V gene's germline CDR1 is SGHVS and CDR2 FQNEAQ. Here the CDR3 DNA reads TGTGCCAGCAGCTTATGGTTGATGGGGCCCGGCACTGAAGCTTTCTTT. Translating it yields CASSLWLMGPGTEAFF. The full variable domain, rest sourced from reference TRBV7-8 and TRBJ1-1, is GAGVSQSPRYKVAKRGQDVALRCDPISGHVSLFWYQQALGQGPEFLTYFQNEAQLDKSGLPSDRFFAERPEGSVSTLKIQRTQQEDSAVYLCASSLWLMGPGTEAFFGQGTRLTVV.

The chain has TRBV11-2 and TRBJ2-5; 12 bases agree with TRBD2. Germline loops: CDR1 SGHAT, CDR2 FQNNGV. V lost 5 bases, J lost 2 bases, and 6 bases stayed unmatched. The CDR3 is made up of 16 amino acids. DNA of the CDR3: TGTGCCAGCAGCCTAGCGGGAGGGCGTAAGCAAGAGACCCAGTACTTC. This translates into CASSLAGGRKQETQYF.

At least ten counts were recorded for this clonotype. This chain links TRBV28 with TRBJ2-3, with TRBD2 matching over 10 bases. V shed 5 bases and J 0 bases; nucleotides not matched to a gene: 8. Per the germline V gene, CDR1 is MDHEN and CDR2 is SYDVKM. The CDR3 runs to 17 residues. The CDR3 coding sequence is TGTGCCAGCAGTCACCTAGCGGGGGAGGGAAGCACAGATACGCAGTATTTT. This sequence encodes CASSHLAGEGSTDTQYF.

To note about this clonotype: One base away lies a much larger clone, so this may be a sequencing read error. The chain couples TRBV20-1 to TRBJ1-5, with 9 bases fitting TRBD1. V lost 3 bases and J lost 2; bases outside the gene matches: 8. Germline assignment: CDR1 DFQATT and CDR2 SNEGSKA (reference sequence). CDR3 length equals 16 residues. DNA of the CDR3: TGCAGTGCTAGTCGGGACAGGGCAGCGGGCAATCAGCCCCAGCATTTT. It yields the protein CSASRDRAAGNQPQHF.

The CDR3 region has the DNA TGTGCCAGCAGTAAGGAGATTTACTCTGGGGCCAACGTCCTGACTTTC. It encodes CASSKEIYSGANVLTF. The rearrangement joins TRBV6-1 to TRBJ2-6, with D unclear. CDR3 length: 16 residues. V lost 5 bases, J lost 0 bases, and 11 bases lay in between. CDR1 and CDR2 (germline): MNHNS, SASEGT.

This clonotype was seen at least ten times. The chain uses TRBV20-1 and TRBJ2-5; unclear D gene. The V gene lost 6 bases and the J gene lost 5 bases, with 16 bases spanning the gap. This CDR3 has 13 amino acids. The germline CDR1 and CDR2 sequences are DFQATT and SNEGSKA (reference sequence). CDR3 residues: CSAPASVEETQYF. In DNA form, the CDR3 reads TGCAGTGCCCCGGCCTCTGTGGAGGAGACCCAGTACTTC.

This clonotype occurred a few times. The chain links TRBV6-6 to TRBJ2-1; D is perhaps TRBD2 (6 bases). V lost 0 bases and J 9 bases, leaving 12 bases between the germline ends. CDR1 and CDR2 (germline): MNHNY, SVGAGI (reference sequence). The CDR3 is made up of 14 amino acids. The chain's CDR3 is CASSYSFAGIEQFF. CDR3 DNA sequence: TGTGCCAGCAGTTACTCGTTTGCGGGGATTGAGCAGTTCTTC.

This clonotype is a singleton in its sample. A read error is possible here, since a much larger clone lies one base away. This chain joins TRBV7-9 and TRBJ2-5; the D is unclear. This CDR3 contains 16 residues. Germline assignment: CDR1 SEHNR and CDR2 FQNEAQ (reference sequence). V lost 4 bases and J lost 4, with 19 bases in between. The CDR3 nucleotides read TGTGCCAGCAGCTCGACCGCTACCGTGGCCGCAGAGACCCAGTACTTC. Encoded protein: CASSSTATVAAETQYF.

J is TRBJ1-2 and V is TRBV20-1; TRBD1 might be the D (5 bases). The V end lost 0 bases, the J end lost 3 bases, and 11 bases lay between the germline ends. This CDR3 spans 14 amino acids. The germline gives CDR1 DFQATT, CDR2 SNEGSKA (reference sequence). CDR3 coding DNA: TGCAGTGCTAGAGATCGGGGGACCGACTATGGCTACACCTTC. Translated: CSARDRGTDYGYTF.

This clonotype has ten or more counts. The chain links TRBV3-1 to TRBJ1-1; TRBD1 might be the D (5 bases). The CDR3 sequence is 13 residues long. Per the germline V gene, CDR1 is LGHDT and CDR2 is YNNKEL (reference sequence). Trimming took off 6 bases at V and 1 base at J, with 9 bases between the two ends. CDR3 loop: CASRVGANTEAFF. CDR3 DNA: TGTGCCAGCAGAGTCGGGGCGAACACTGAAGCTTTCTTT.

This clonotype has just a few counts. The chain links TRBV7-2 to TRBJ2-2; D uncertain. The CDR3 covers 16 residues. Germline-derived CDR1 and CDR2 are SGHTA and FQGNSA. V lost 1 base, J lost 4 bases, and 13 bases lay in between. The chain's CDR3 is CASSLVATSGTGELFF. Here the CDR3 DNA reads TGTGCCAGCAGCTTAGTCGCGACATCCGGCACCGGGGAGCTGTTTTTT. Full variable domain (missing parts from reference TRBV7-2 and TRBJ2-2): GAGVSQSPSNKVTEKGKDVELRCDPISGHTALYWYRQSLGQGLEFLIYFQGNSAPDKSGLPSDRFSAERTGGSVSTLTIQRTQQEDSAVYLCASSLVATSGTGELFFGEGSRLTVL.

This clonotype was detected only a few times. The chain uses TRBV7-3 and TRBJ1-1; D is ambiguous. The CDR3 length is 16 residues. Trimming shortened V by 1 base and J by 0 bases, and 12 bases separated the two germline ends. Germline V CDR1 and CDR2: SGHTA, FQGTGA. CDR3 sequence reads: CASSLILRWMNTEAFF. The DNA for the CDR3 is TGTGCCAGCAGCTTAATTCTCCGGTGGATGAACACTGAAGCTTTCTTT.

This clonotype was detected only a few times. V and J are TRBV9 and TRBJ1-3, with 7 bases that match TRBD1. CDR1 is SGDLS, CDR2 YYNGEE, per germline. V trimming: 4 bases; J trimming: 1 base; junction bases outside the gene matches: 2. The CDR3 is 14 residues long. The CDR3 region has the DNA TGTGCCAGCAGCCAGACAGGGTCTGGAAACACCATATATTTT. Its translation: CASSQTGSGNTIYF.

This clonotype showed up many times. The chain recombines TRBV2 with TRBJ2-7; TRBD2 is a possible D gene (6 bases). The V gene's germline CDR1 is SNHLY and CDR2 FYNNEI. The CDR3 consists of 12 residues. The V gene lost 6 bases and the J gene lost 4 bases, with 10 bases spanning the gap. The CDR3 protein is CASRGGRYEQYF. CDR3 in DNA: TGTGCCAGCAGGGGGGGACGATACGAGCAGTACTTC.

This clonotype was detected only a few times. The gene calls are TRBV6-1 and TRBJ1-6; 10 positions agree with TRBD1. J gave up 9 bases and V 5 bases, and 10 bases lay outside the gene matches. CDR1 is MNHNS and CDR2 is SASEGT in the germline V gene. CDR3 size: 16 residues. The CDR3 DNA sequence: TGTGCCAGCAGTCGCCGGGGACAGGGGCTGGTTTCACCCCTCCACTTT. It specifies CASSRRGQGLVSPLHF.

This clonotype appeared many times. CDR3: CASSGHLGNSPLHF. For the CDR3, the DNA is TGTGCCAGCAGCGGTCACCTTGGCAATTCACCCCTCCACTTT. The J gene is TRBJ1-6, the V gene TRBV7-9; D is uncertain. The CDR3 length is 14 residues. CDR1 and CDR2 (germline): SEHNR, FQNEAQ (reference sequence). The V end was cut by 5 bases, the J end by 7 bases, with 12 bases between.

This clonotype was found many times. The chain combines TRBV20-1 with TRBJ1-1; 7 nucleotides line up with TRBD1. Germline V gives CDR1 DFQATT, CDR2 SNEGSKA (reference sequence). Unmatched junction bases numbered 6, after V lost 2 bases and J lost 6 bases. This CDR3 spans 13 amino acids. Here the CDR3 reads CSARTGEVAEAFF. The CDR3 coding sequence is TGCAGTGCTAGAACAGGGGAAGTCGCTGAAGCTTTCTTT.

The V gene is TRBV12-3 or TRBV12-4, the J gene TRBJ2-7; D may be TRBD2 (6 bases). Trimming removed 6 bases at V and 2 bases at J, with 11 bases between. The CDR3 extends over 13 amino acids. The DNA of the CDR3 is TGTGCCAGCAGCCGGGACTCCGCCTACGAGCAGTACTTC. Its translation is CASSRDSAYEQYF.

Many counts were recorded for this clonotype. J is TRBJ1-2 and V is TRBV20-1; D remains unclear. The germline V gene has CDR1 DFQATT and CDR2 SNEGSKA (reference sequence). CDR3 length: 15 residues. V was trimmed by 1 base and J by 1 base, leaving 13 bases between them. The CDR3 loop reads CSARGSGSHNYGYTF. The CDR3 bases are TGCAGTGCTAGAGGCTCGGGATCTCATAACTATGGCTACACCTTC.

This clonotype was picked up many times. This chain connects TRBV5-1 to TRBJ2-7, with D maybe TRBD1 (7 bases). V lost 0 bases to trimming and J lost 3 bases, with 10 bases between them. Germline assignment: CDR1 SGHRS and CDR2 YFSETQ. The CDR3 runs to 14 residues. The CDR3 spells CASSLGQGGYEQYF. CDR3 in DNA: TGCGCCAGCAGCTTGGGACAGGGAGGCTACGAGCAGTACTTC.

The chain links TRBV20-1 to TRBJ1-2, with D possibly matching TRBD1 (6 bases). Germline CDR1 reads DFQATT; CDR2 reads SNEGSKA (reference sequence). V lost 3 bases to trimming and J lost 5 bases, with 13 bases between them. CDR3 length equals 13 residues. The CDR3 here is CSASRGGRYGYTF. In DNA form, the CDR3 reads TGCAGTGCTAGCCGAGGGGGAAGGTATGGCTACACCTTC.